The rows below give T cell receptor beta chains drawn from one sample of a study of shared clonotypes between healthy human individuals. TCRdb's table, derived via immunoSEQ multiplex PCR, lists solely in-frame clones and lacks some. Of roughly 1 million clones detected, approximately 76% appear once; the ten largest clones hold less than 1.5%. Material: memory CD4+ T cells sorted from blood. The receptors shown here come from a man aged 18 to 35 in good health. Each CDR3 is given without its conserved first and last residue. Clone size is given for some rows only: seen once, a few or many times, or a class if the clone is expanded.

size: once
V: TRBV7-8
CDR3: ASSLALNPGANTEAF

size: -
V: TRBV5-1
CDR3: ASSLAGDSGRREQF

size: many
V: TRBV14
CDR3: ARWPISWAVNNYGYT

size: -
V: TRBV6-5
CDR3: ASSAGTRGTDTQY

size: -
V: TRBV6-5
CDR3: ASRSHFFRNTEAF

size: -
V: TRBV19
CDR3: ASSESNQPYEQY

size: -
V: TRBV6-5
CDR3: ASSYIGQGDEQY

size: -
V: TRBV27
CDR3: ASRAAGQNGNTGELF

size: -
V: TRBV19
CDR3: ASSITGGKGTEAF

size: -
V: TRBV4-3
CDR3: ASSQDIQGTDTQY

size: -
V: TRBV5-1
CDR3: ASSLANANNEQF

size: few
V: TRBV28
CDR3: ASRQIYGYT

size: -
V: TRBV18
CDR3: ASSSNQGGTSEAF

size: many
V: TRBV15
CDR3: ATSRDVWSTNEKLF

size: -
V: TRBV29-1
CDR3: SVPKATGTGEAF

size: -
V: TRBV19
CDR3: ASIEGQGLPQH

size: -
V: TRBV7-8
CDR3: ASSPLGQAGDKQY

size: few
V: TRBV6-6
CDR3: ASSFSGGGTQY

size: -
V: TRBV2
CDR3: ASSRDRANTGELF

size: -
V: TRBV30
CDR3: AWSDRVTDTQY

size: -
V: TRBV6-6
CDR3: ASSYSIDTGNEQF

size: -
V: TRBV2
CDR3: ASNGDTSVNTEAF

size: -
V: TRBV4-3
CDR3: ASSQDYGQWGGYT

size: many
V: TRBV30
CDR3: AWRMGLDYNEQF

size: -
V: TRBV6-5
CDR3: ASSYGRGLQTEAF

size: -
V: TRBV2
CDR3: ASSEMMPGKKETQY

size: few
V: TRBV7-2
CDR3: ASSLGWNSPLH

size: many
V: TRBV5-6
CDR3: ASSFRGFFPTSTDTQY

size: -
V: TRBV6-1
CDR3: ASSLILADQETQY

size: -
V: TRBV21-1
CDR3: ASSNLGPGPNTQY

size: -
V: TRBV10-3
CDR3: AISVVDRGTEAF

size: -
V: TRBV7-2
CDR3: ASSWLTGSSYEQY

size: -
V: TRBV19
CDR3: ASSIQSGGNTDTQY

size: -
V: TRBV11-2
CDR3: ASRSQGHGYT

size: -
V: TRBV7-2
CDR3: ASSLTELAKNIQY

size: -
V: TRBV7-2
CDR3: ASSTYNAQGNHGYT

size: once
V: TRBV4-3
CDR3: ASSPGLASEQY

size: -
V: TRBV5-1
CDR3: ASSLGGQSNQPQH

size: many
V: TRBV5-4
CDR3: ASSVTGVGDEQF

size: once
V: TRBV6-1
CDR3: ASSEISGNHEQY

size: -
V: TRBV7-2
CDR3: ASSLSGGSVQETQY

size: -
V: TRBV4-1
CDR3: ASSRFQRTGTAFGGYT

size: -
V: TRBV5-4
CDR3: ASSLQAGETQY

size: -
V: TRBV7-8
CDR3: ASSRRGAEAKNIQY

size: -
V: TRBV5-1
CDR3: ASSLEHNSPLH

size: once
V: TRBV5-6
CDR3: ASSWEGGRREQY

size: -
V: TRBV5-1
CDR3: ASSPGQGTTQETQY

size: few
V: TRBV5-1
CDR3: ASSLAGNSVTGELF

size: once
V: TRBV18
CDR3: ASSPQRADTQY

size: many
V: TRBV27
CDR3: ASSPQPPAQY

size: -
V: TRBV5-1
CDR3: ASSPPPSTGSIYEQY

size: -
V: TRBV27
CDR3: ASSLRRGTEAF

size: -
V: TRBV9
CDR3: ASSPRGRDNEKLF

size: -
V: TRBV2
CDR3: ASSTRDYEQY

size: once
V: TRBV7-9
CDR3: ASSLSGGSPPLH